The rows below give T cell receptor beta chains drawn from one sample of a study of T cells in Graves' hyperthyroidism and ophthalmopathy. TCRdb ran MiXCR on the multiplex PCR reads and lists one entry per CDR3 protein. The sample lists a few hundred thousand distinct CDR3 sequences, about 18% occurring once. The specimen was blood. These receptors were taken from a woman aged 55 to 70 with Graves' ophthalmopathy. Both conserved end residues are part of each CDR3. A D gene is named only where the DNA matches it firmly. Clone size is given for some rows only: seen once, a few or many times, or a class if the clone is expanded.

d_call clone_size j_call v_call cdr3_nt cdr3_aa
TRBD1 NA TRBJ2-7 TRBV4-3 TGCGCCAGCAGCCTCGGGACAGGGGCCCACTACGAGCAGTACTTC CASSLGTGAHYEQYF
TRBD2 few TRBJ2-7 TRBV9 TGTGCCAGCAGCTATAATCTAGCGGGGGGGTTAGGCGAGCAGTACTTC CASSYNLAGGLGEQYF
NA many TRBJ2-7 TRBV2 TGTGCCAGCAGTGGGGGACCCTACGAGCAGTACTTC CASSGGPYEQYF
NA many TRBJ1-4 TRBV4-1 TGCGCCAGCAGCGAGACCGACTCGCGAGGAAAACTGTTTTTT CASSETDSRGKLFF
NA few TRBJ2-5 TRBV7-2 TGTGCCAGCAGCCCAGAACTAGTCTCAGAGACCCAGTACTTC CASSPELVSETQYF
TRBD1 few TRBJ1-1 TRBV3-1 TGTGCCAGCAGCCAAGGTGGACAGGGGAATCGGGTAGCTTTCTTT CASSQGGQGNRVAFF
NA many TRBJ2-7 TRBV27 TGTGCCACAAGTCAGGGGGGCGAGCAGTACTTC CATSQGGEQYF
TRBD2 many TRBJ2-7 TRBV2 TGTGCCAGCAGCCGGACTAGTTACGAGCAGTACTTC CASSRTSYEQYF
NA few TRBJ1-4 TRBV2 TGTGCCAGCAGTGAACAGACAGCGCTAAATGAAAAACTGTTTTTT CASSEQTALNEKLFF
NA NA TRBJ1-2 TRBV15 TGTGCCACCAGCAACCAGACAGGAGGCTACACCTTC CATSNQTGGYTF